This is a list of T cell receptor beta chains from one sample in a study of cytomegalovirus exposure and HLA in healthy donors. Only in-frame clones appear in the TCRdb table, and some are missing; sequencing was by immunoSEQ multiplex PCR. This table has some 92,000 clones, more than 65% appearing once. Sequencing input: PBMCs. Receptors were obtained from a man between 25 and 39 years old in good health and CMV-seronegative. The CDR3 runs from the conserved cysteine through the conserved F or W. Size is omitted from some rows. Given values are once, few, many or a class for expanded clones.

cdr3_aa v_call clone_size
CASSTRTGTGRYSYEQYF TRBV7-9 .
CASSLQGDTEAFF TRBV7-3 .
CASSPTGQASTDTQYF TRBV9 few
CASSVDLELNTEAFF TRBV9 .
CASSEALQIPNEKLFF TRBV2 .
CASSVGLGQGGGSGANVLTF TRBV9 .
CASSSTGTNTEAFF TRBV18 .
CASSLSNPGTLSGYTF TRBV27 .
CASRGGDQPQHF TRBV6-6 once
CASSQGTATEAFF TRBV16 .
CAISPAGLAVISPIGESYEQYF TRBV10-3 .
CASSQVRGTEAFF TRBV4-1 .
CASSIGGGVPYEQYF TRBV6-1 .
CASSAGQGTEAFF TRBV21-1 few
CASSSLTDGYTF TRBV28 .
CAIQPRETDTQYF TRBV6-1 few